This passage covers 17 T cell receptor beta chains from one sample sequenced in a study of T-cell reconstitution after alpha-beta-depleted transplantation in children. Library preparation (for TCRbeta) was performed with unique molecular identifiers. One entry per CDR3 protein results from TCRdb running MiXCR on the PCR reads. The table has around 580,000 distinct CDR3 sequences, 25% to 30% seen once; the top ten hold 30% to 45%. The material sequenced was PBMCs, taken before TCRalphabeta/CD19-depleted stem cell transplant. Receptors originate from a boy in the first two years of life with Wiskott-Aldrich syndrome, due to receive a stem cell transplant.

The chain has TRBV10-3 and TRBJ2-3; no definite D call. The germline V gene encodes CDR1 ENHRY and CDR2 SYGVKD. V was cut by 4 bases and J by 2 bases, with 10 bases left in between. CDR3 size: 14 residues. The CDR3 DNA reads as TGTGCCATCAGTGCTTTGGAACACACAGATACGCAGTATTTT. This sequence encodes CAISALEHTDTQYF.

This clonotype was seen a few times. This chain links TRBV5-1 with TRBJ2-1; 12 nucleotides agree with TRBD2. Germline V gives CDR1 SGHRS, CDR2 YFSETQ. This CDR3 region has 16 residues. V shed 0 bases, J shed 6 bases, and the junction held 4 bases outside the gene matches. In nucleotides, the CDR3 is TGCGCCAGCAGCTTGGCCGCTAGCGGGAGGGCCAATGAGCAGTTCTTC. Translation gives CASSLAASGRANEQFF.

CDR3 nucleotide sequence: TGTGCCAGCAGCTTGGTTTTACTCCGACAGGGTTTGGGGAATGAGCAGTTCTTC. Protein: CASSLVLLRQGLGNEQFF. J is TRBJ2-1 and V is TRBV5-5, with 7 bases aligning to TRBD1. The germline V gene encodes CDR1 SGHKS and CDR2 YYEKEE (reference sequence). The CDR3 covers 18 residues. Trimming at V came to 0 bases and at J to 7 bases, leaving 16 bases not matched to a gene.

This clonotype was recorded a few times. The CDR3 protein is CASSPRQESTEAFF. As DNA, the CDR3 is TGTGCCAGCAGCCCAAGACAGGAGTCCACTGAAGCTTTCTTT. The V call is TRBV5-5, the J call TRBJ1-1; possibly TRBD1 for D (6 bases). V was trimmed by 4 bases and J by 4 bases, leaving 14 bases between them. CDR3 size: 14 residues. Germline loops: CDR1 SGHKS, CDR2 YYEKEE (reference sequence).

V is TRBV5-1 and J is TRBJ1-1; 8 bases align to TRBD1. The CDR3 is 15 residues long. Germline CDR1 reads SGHRS; CDR2 reads YFSETQ. V dropped 0 bases and J dropped 4; count of bases not matched to a gene: 5. The CDR3 spells CASSLADRARTEAFF. The CDR3 DNA follows: TGCGCCAGCAGCTTGGCGGACAGGGCCCGCACTGAAGCTTTCTTT.

The V and J genes are TRBV6-2 or TRBV6-3 and TRBJ2-7; TRBD2 matches 7 bases. The V and J ends lost 10 bases and 2 bases, in that order; junction bases with no gene match: 11. The CDR3 spans 14 residues. Germline CDR1 MNHEY, CDR2 SVGEGT. The CDR3 DNA reads as TGTGCCACCACTAGCGAATACTCTACCTACGAGCAGTACTTC. Translating gives CATTSEYSTYEQYF.

V is TRBV27 and J is TRBJ2-3, with 12 bases identical to TRBD2. The CDR3 has 19 residues. Looked up from germline, CDR1 is MNHEY and CDR2 is SMNVEV (reference sequence). V trimming: 8 bases; J trimming: 0 bases; junction bases outside the gene matches: 15. CDR3 amino acids: CASLAIRRLAGGSTDTQYF. As DNA, the CDR3 is TGTGCCAGCCTGGCGATCAGGCGGCTAGCGGGAGGGAGCACAGATACGCAGTATTTT.

J is TRBJ2-2 and V is TRBV5-2; the table's D call, TRBD2, has no DNA check behind it. TRBV5-2 is designated a pseudogene. This CDR3 is built from 23 residues. The chain's CDR3 is CASISTGLAGGGFPQGNTGELFF. In DNA form, the CDR3 reads TGTGCCAGCATCTCCACGGGACTAGCGGGAGGTGGTTTCCCACAGGGGAACACCGGGGAGCTGTTTTTT.

This chain links TRBV20-1 with TRBJ2-2; D gene unclear. Germline lookup yields CDR1 DFQATT and CDR2 SNEGSKA (reference sequence). Trimming removed 3 bases at V and 1 base at J, with 12 bases between. The CDR3 sequence is 15 residues long. The CDR3 nucleotides are TGCAGTGCTAGGTCGGTGGGCCGGAACACCGGGGAGCTGTTTTTT. Translating gives CSARSVGRNTGELFF.

This chain connects TRBV20-1 to TRBJ2-7; weak D call: TRBD1 (5 bases). Trimming left V 6 bases short and J 3 bases short, with 12 bases between. CDR1 is DFQATT and CDR2 is SNEGSKA in the germline V gene (reference sequence). The CDR3 totals 12 residues. In DNA form, the CDR3 reads TGCAGTGCCGCCAGGGATGTCTACGAGCAGTACTTC. Encoded protein: CSAARDVYEQYF.

Comments on this clonotype: Without the conserved terminal phenylalanine or tryptophan, this CDR3 likely stems from a read error. The rearrangement joins TRBV12-3 or TRBV12-4 to TRBJ1-5; tentative D call: TRBD1 (5 bases). Trimming cost V 6 bases and J 3 bases, with 12 bases left between them. CDR3 size: 14 residues. CDR3: CASREGTINQPQHS. The CDR3, as DNA: TGTGCCAGCAGGGAAGGGACCATCAATCAGCCCCAGCATTCT.

The chain combines TRBV20-1 with TRBJ2-6, with D possibly being TRBD1 (5 bases). The CDR3 consists of 14 residues. Germline lookup yields CDR1 DFQATT and CDR2 SNEGSKA (reference sequence). Trimming stripped 6 bases from V and 0 bases from J, with 9 bases between. CDR3 DNA sequence: TGCAGTGCGACAGACGTCTCTGGGGCCAACGTCCTGACTTTC. The encoded protein is CSATDVSGANVLTF.

The V and J genes are TRBV7-9 and TRBJ1-6; D gene unclear. The CDR3 consists of 13 residues. Germline V lookup: CDR1 SEHNR, CDR2 FQNEAQ (reference sequence). Trimming removed 8 bases from V and 6 bases from J, with 11 bases in between. This chain's CDR3 is CASGTATNSPLHF. The CDR3 region has the DNA TGTGCCAGCGGCACAGCAACTAATTCACCCCTCCACTTT.

This chain links TRBV7-2 with TRBJ2-1, with 7 nucleotides matching TRBD2. CDR1 and CDR2 from the germline V gene are SGHTA and FQGNSA. J was trimmed by 0 bases and V by 5 bases; bases with no gene match: 4. The CDR3 is 15 residues long. CDR3 sequence: CASSGLEVSYNEQFF. The CDR3 coding sequence is TGTGCCAGCAGCGGACTAGAAGTCTCCTACAATGAGCAGTTCTTC.

This chain connects TRBV4-1 to TRBJ2-7; D perhaps matches TRBD1 (5 bases). V lost 0 bases and J 6 bases, leaving 12 bases between the germline ends. Germline V gene sequence: CDR1 MGHRA, CDR2 YSYEKL. The CDR3 is made up of 14 amino acids. The CDR3: CASSQESQGSEQYF. CDR3 in DNA: TGCGCCAGCAGCCAAGAGTCGCAGGGCAGCGAGCAGTACTTC.

The rearrangement joins TRBV6-1 to TRBJ1-1; a weak D match, TRBD1 (6 bases). The CDR3 spans 13 residues. Trimming cost V 7 bases and J 4 bases, with 13 bases left between them. The germline gives CDR1 MNHNS, CDR2 SASEGT. The CDR3 DNA reads as TGTGCCAGCATCACAGGGAGATTCACTGAAGCTTTCTTT. Encoded protein: CASITGRFTEAFF.

This clonotype was recorded at least ten times. This sequence joins TRBV7-2 and TRBJ2-1, with a weak D call TRBD2 (6 bases). Trimming stripped 2 bases from V and 7 bases from J, with 12 bases between. The CDR3 runs 14 residues. Germline CDR1 and CDR2: SGHTA and FQGNSA. CDR3 protein: CASSLLRGRNEQFF. The DNA for the CDR3 is TGTGCCAGCAGCTTATTGCGGGGTAGGAATGAGCAGTTCTTC.